This T cell receptor (beta chain) was identified during a study of OX40 agonist ivuxolimab in advanced cancers. This CDR3 region has 15 residues. Germline assignment: CDR1 SGHVS and CDR2 FQNEAQ. Trimming at V came to 3 bases and at J to 5 bases, leaving 5 bases not matched to a gene. Assay used: immunoSEQ multiplex PCR; TCRdb lists only in-frame clones, some missing. The sample lists approximately 70,000 clones, about 91% occurring once. This clone was recorded only once. The sequencing here drew on CD4+ or CD8+ T cells sorted from blood, taken in a trial of the OX40 agonist ivuxolimab. The source of this sequence is an adult with an advanced solid tumor such as melanoma, head and neck, liver or kidney cancer. The chain couples TRBV7-8 to TRBJ1-5, with TRBD1 identical over 9 bases. CDR3 loop: CASSLRQGVHQPQHF. The CDR3 DNA reads TGTGCCAGCAGCTTGCGACAGGGGGTTCATCAGCCCCAGCATTTT.